The rows below give T cell receptor beta chains drawn from one sample of a study of T-cell reconstitution after alpha-beta-depleted transplantation in children. TCRdb independently ran MiXCR on the PCR reads; one entry per CDR3 protein. This sample has more than 85,000 distinct CDR3 sequences, with around 7.8% found just once. Source: PBMCs, taken before TCRalphabeta/CD19-depleted stem cell transplant. These receptors all stem from a boy aged 2 to 10 with acute lymphoblastic leukemia, due to receive a stem cell transplant. CDR3s include the opening cysteine and the closing phenylalanine or tryptophan.

J gene: TRBJ2-3; V gene: TRBV20-1; CDR3 protein: CSARDLVGEDTQYF
J gene: TRBJ1-2; V gene: TRBV20-1; CDR3 protein: CSASSRDRESHGYTF
J gene: TRBJ1-3; V gene: TRBV12-3/TRBV12-4; CDR3 protein: CASSYPGTASGNTIYF
J gene: TRBJ2-3; V gene: TRBV6-2/TRBV6-3; CDR3 protein: CASSYSTGGADTQYF
J gene: TRBJ2-2; V gene: TRBV7-3; CDR3 protein: CASSLQGLDGELFF
J gene: TRBJ1-2; V gene: TRBV20-1; CDR3 protein: CSAFGRTGAGGYTF
J gene: TRBJ2-1; V gene: TRBV19; CDR3 protein: CASKGAGEQFF
J gene: TRBJ2-7; V gene: TRBV15; CDR3 protein: CATSRGGSYEQYF
J gene: TRBJ1-5; V gene: TRBV27; CDR3 protein: CASSLGRGGNQPQHF
J gene: TRBJ2-2; V gene: TRBV12-3/TRBV12-4; CDR3 protein: CASSLATGTSGSWDTGELFF
J gene: TRBJ2-3; V gene: TRBV10-2; CDR3 protein: CASSESGLAVFDTQYF
J gene: TRBJ1-3; V gene: TRBV12-3/TRBV12-4; CDR3 protein: CASRRQGTGNTIYF
J gene: TRBJ2-1; V gene: TRBV4-3; CDR3 protein: CASSQAGSGPYNEQFF
J gene: TRBJ2-3; V gene: TRBV3-1; CDR3 protein: CASSPRQAVDTQYF
J gene: TRBJ1-6; V gene: TRBV6-2/TRBV6-3; CDR3 protein: CASSYSVGGLNSPLHF
J gene: TRBJ2-7; V gene: TRBV10-1; CDR3 protein: CASQRQIGYEQYF
J gene: TRBJ2-3; V gene: TRBV9; CDR3 protein: CASSSGGGGMTDTQYF
J gene: TRBJ1-1; V gene: TRBV3-1; CDR3 protein: CASSPRGGNTEAFF
J gene: TRBJ2-2; V gene: TRBV10-3; CDR3 protein: CAISLGLAGGLNTGELFF
J gene: TRBJ2-7; V gene: TRBV12-3/TRBV12-4; CDR3 protein: CASSLGSGGPYEQYF
J gene: TRBJ1-4; V gene: TRBV28; CDR3 protein: CASSPPDATNEKLFF
J gene: TRBJ2-1; V gene: TRBV15; CDR3 protein: CATSRGGRPYNEQFF
J gene: TRBJ2-7; V gene: TRBV2; CDR3 protein: CASQRDGGRYEQYF
J gene: TRBJ1-5; V gene: TRBV28; CDR3 protein: CASTGGNFLAQPQHF
J gene: TRBJ1-2; V gene: TRBV20-1; CDR3 protein: CSARGRWESGYGYTF
J gene: TRBJ2-1; V gene: TRBV7-9; CDR3 protein: CASGPKGSSYNEQFF
J gene: TRBJ2-2; V gene: TRBV4-3; CDR3 protein: CASSRQNTGELFF
J gene: TRBJ2-7; V gene: TRBV27; CDR3 protein: CASRGYSHSYEQYF
J gene: TRBJ2-7; V gene: TRBV20-1; CDR3 protein: CSASRDRPYEQYF
J gene: TRBJ2-5; V gene: TRBV6-5; CDR3 protein: CASTHLPGQGGETQYF
J gene: TRBJ2-1; V gene: TRBV12-3/TRBV12-4; CDR3 protein: CASSYTGWRVYNEQFF
J gene: TRBJ1-4; V gene: TRBV7-8; CDR3 protein: CASSLWGAGEKLFF
J gene: TRBJ2-5; V gene: TRBV29-1; CDR3 protein: CSVARYLASQETQYF